The 10 T cell receptor beta chains listed next were all sequenced from one sample in a study of blood T cell repertoires in COVID-19. Profiled with immunoSEQ multiplex PCR; TCRdb holds only in-frame clones, not every one. The repertoire holds about 170,000 clones, around 84% seen once, with about 2.6% in the top ten. The specimen was peripheral blood. These receptors were collected from an elderly woman with COVID-19, enrolled during active disease.

V usage is TRBV7-8 and J usage is TRBJ2-1, with D possibly being TRBD2 (6 bases). Germline values: CDR1 SGHVS, CDR2 FQNEAQ. V was pared by 1 base and J by 7 bases, with 14 bases between. The CDR3 is made up of 15 amino acids. CDR3 in amino acids: CASSLVGGRGNEQFF. The CDR3 bases are TGTGCCAGCAGCTTAGTCGGGGGTAGAGGGAATGAGCAGTTCTTC.

The CDR3 here is CASSLDWDRAGAEAFF. The CDR3 nucleotides are TGCGCCAGCAGCTTGGATTGGGACAGGGCGGGTGCTGAAGCTTTCTTT. J is TRBJ1-1 and V is TRBV5-1; TRBD1 matches at 9 bases. Germline CDR1 is SGHRS and CDR2 is YFSETQ. The CDR3 totals 16 residues. Trimming at V came to 0 bases and at J to 6 bases, leaving 9 bases not matched to a gene.

The chain links TRBV9 to TRBJ2-2; D perhaps matches TRBD1 (6 bases). Trimming left V 2 bases short and J 6 bases short, with 14 bases between. Germline V gene sequence: CDR1 SGDLS, CDR2 YYNGEE. CDR3 length equals 15 residues. The CDR3 is CASSVSAAGAGELFF. The CDR3 nucleotides read TGTGCCAGCAGCGTTAGTGCTGCAGGGGCCGGGGAGCTGTTTTTT.

The J gene is TRBJ1-1, the V gene TRBV19, with TRBD1 matching 9 bases. V dropped 5 bases and J dropped 5; count of bases not matched to a gene: 6. In germline, CDR1 is LNHDA, CDR2 SQIVND (reference sequence). The CDR3 has 14 amino acids. As DNA, the CDR3 is TGTGCCAGTAGTGCCGACAGGGGGAGGACTGAAGCTTTCTTT. Translating it yields CASSADRGRTEAFF.

The chain joins TRBV24-1 to TRBJ2-1; D remains unclear. Germline CDR1 KGHDR, CDR2 SFDVKD. CDR3 length equals 11 residues. Trimming cost V 5 bases and J 10 bases, with 8 bases left between them. CDR3 coding DNA: TGTGCCACCAGTGCCCTCCGGGAGCAGTTCTTC. Translated, it gives CATSALREQFF.

This clone was seen once. The chain combines TRBV6-5 with TRBJ2-6; D remains ambiguous. Germline CDR1 is MNHEY and CDR2 is SVGAGI. Trimming took 3 bases from V and 0 from J, leaving 6 bases between them. The CDR3 sequence is 15 residues long. The CDR3 region has the DNA TGTGCCAGCAGTTATCTATCCTCTGGGGCCAACGTCCTGACTTTC. This codes for CASSYLSSGANVLTF.

This clone has a single count. The chain recombines TRBV12-3 or TRBV12-4 with TRBJ2-3; D gene uncertain. The CDR3 covers 12 residues. The V gene lost 0 bases and the J gene lost 4 bases, with 2 bases spanning the gap. CDR3 nucleotide sequence: TGTGCCAGCAGTTTAGCCGCAGATACGCAGTATTTT. Protein product: CASSLAADTQYF.

The chain combines TRBV18 with TRBJ2-7; 7 nucleotides line up with TRBD2. CDR1 and CDR2 from the germline V gene are KGHSH and LQKENI. V dropped 6 bases and J dropped 3; count of bases not matched to a gene: 8. This CDR3 is built from 14 residues. The CDR3 bases are TGTGCCAGCTCGTGGACTAGATTAGACTACGAGCAGTACTTC. This translates into CASSWTRLDYEQYF.

V and J are TRBV2 and TRBJ2-5; 9 nucleotides match TRBD1. V was clipped by 2 bases and J by 2 bases; unmatched bases: 3. The CDR3 has 15 amino acids. Germline values: CDR1 SNHLY, CDR2 FYNNEI. The CDR3 sequence is CASSEQGQGQETQYF. The DNA for the CDR3 is TGTGCCAGCAGTGAACAGGGACAGGGTCAAGAGACCCAGTACTTC.

This chain connects TRBV7-2 to TRBJ1-1; the D is unclear. V shed 6 bases and J shed 10 bases, with 18 bases lying between them. CDR3 size: 13 residues. Looked up from germline, CDR1 is SGHTA and CDR2 is FQGNSA. The CDR3 DNA is TGTGCCAGCAGTTTAAATGGTGGAGTAAGAGCTTTCTTT. Translation: CASSLNGGVRAFF.